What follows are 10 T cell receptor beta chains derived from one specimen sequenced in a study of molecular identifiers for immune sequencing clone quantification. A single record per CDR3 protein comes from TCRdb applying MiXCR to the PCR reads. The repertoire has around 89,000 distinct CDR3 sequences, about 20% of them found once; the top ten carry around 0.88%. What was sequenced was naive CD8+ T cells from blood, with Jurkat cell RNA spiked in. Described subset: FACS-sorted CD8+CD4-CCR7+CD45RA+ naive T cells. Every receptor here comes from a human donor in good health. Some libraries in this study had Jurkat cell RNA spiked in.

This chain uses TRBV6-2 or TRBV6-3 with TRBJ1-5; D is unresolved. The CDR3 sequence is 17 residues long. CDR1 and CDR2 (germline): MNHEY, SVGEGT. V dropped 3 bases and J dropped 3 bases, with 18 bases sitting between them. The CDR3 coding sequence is TGTGCCAGCAGTTATCGGTTGGGTTTGAGCGTCAATCAGCCCCAGCATTTT. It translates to CASSYRLGLSVNQPQHF.

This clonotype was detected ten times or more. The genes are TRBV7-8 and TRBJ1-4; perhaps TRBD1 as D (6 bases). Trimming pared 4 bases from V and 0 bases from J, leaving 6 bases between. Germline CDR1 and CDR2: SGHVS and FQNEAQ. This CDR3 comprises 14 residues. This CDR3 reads CASSWGPTNEKLFF. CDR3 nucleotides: TGTGCCAGCAGCTGGGGGCCAACTAATGAAAAACTGTTTTTT.

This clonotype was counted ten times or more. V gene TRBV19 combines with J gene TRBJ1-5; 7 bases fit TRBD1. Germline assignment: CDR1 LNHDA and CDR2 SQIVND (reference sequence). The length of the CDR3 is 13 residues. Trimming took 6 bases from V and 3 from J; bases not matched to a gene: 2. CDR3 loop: CASRQGYNQPQHF. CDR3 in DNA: TGTGCCAGTAGACAGGGGTACAATCAGCCCCAGCATTTT.

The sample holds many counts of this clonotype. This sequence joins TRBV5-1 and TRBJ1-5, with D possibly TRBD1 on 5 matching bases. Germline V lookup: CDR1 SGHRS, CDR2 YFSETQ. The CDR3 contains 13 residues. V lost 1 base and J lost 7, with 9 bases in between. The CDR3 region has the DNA TGCGCCAGCAGCTTGATGGGGGAACAGCCCCAGCATTTT. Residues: CASSLMGEQPQHF.

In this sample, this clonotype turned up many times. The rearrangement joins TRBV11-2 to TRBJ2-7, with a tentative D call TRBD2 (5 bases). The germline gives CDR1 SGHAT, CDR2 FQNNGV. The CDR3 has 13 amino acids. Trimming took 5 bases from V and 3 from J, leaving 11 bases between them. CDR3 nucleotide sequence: TGTGCCAGCAGCCAAGAGGCGGGCTACGAGCAGTACTTC. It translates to CASSQEAGYEQYF.

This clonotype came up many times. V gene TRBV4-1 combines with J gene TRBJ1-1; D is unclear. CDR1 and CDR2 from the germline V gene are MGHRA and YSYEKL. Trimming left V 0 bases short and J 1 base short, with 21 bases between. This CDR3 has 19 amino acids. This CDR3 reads CASSQDPAFFPTKNTEAFF. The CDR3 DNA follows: TGCGCCAGCAGCCAAGACCCTGCGTTCTTTCCCACAAAGAACACTGAAGCTTTCTTT.

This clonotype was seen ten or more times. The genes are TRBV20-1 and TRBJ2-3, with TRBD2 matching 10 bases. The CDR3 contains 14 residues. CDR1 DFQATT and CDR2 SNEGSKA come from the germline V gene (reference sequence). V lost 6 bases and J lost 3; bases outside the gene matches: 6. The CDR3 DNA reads TGCAGTGCGGACGGGACTAGCGAGACAGATACGCAGTATTTT. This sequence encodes CSADGTSETDTQYF.

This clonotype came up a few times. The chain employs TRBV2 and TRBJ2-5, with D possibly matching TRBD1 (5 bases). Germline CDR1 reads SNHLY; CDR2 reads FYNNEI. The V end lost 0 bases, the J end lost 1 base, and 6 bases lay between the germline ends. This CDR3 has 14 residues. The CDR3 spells CASSEADSQETQYF. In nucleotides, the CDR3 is TGTGCCAGCAGTGAAGCCGACAGCCAAGAGACCCAGTACTTC. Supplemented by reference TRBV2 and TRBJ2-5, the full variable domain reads EPEVTQTPSHQVTQMGQEVILRCVPISNHLYFYWYRQILGQKVEFLVSFYNNEISEKSEIFDDQFSVERPDGSNFTLKIRSTKLEDSAMYFCASSEADSQETQYFGPGTRLLVL.

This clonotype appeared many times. The CDR3 bases are TGTGCCAGCAGCTTTTCGAACGACAGGCCATCTTACGAGCAGTACTTC. The encoded protein is CASSFSNDRPSYEQYF. The J gene is TRBJ2-7, the V gene TRBV11-1, with a weak D call TRBD1 (6 bases). CDR1 is SGHAT and CDR2 is FQDESV in the germline V gene (reference sequence). This CDR3 region has 16 residues. V was trimmed by 3 bases and J by 4 bases, leaving 19 bases between them.

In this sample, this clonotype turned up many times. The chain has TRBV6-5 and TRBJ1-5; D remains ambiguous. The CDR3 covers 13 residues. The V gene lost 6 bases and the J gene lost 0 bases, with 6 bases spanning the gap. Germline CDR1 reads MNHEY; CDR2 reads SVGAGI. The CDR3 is CASRPGSNQPQHF. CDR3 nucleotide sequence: TGTGCCAGCAGGCCGGGTAGCAATCAGCCCCAGCATTTT.